Following are 9 T cell receptor beta chains from one sample sequenced in a study of blood T cell repertoires in COVID-19. The assay was immunoSEQ multiplex PCR, and TCRdb's table has in-frame clones only and misses some. The sample lists roughly 300,000 clones; roughly nine tenths were seen once. The sequenced sample consisted of peripheral blood. These receptors were taken from a woman in her thirties with COVID-19, enrolled during active disease.

The genes are TRBV6-1 and TRBJ1-2; TRBD1 matches 9 bases. Trimming at V came to 0 bases and at J to 5 bases, leaving 4 bases not matched to a gene. This CDR3 region has 15 residues. Germline values: CDR1 MNHNS, CDR2 SASEGT. The CDR3 loop reads CASSEAVTGGYGYTF. CDR3 coding DNA: TGTGCCAGCAGTGAAGCCGTGACAGGGGGGTATGGCTACACCTTC.

This chain uses TRBV29-1 with TRBJ2-1, with 8 nucleotides matching TRBD1. The trim removed 3 bases at V and 7 bases at J, leaving 8 bases unmatched. The V gene's germline CDR1 is SQVTM and CDR2 ANQGSEA. There are 14 residues in the CDR3. CDR3: CSVDARGLGNEQFF. The CDR3, as DNA: TGCAGCGTTGACGCCAGGGGGCTAGGAAATGAGCAGTTCTTC.

This chain uses TRBV5-5 with TRBJ1-4; 7 bases match TRBD1. Germline CDR1 reads SGHKS; CDR2 reads YYEKEE (reference sequence). V shed 4 bases, J shed 5 bases, and the junction held 8 bases outside the gene matches. CDR3 length: 15 residues. CDR3: CASSTETGLNEKLFF. The CDR3 coding sequence is TGTGCCAGCAGCACGGAGACAGGGCTAAATGAAAAACTGTTTTTT.

With respect to this clone: At one boundary the junction diverges from the germline segment, which might be a read error. The chain combines TRBV3-1 (or the pseudogene TRBV3-2) with TRBJ1-2; tentatively, D is TRBD1 (5 bases). CDR1 and CDR2 from the germline V gene are LGHDT and YNNKEL (reference sequence). This CDR3 comprises 11 residues. The CDR3 spells CASSQGLQALF. Written as DNA, the CDR3 is TGTGCCAGCAGCCAAGGGTTACAGGCTCTCTTC.

V usage is TRBV29-1 and J usage is TRBJ2-7, with D tentatively TRBD2 (7 bases). Trimming removed 7 bases at V and 5 bases at J, with 18 bases between. CDR1 is SQVTM, CDR2 ANQGSEA, per germline. The CDR3 has 13 amino acids. The DNA of the CDR3 is TGCAGCGCATCCGACCCGGGGGGCCACGAGCAGTACTTC. It encodes CSASDPGGHEQYF.

A single count supports this clone. The rearrangement links TRBV7-9 to TRBJ1-1; maybe TRBD1 (6 bases). The CDR3 covers 13 residues. V was shortened by 5 bases and J by 3 bases, with 10 bases between the two germline ends. Germline values: CDR1 SEHNR, CDR2 FQNEAQ (reference sequence). CDR3 amino acids: CASSPPGDTEAFF. The CDR3 DNA reads as TGTGCCAGCAGCCCCCCAGGGGACACTGAAGCTTTCTTT. The variable domain in full, with the rest retrieved from reference TRBV7-9 and TRBJ1-1, is DTGVSQNPRHKITKRGQNVTFRCDPISEHNRLYWYRQTLGQGPEFLTYFQNEAQLEKSRLLSDRFSAERPKGSFSTLEIQRTEQGDSAMYLCASSPPGDTEAFFGQGTRLTVV.

This clone was seen only a few times. The chain recombines TRBV10-1 with TRBJ2-1; 11 bases map to TRBD2. There are 16 residues in the CDR3. The V gene end was trimmed by 5 bases and the J gene end by 7 bases; junction bases not matched to a gene: 10. The V gene's germline CDR1 is WNHNN and CDR2 SYGVQD (reference sequence). The DNA of the CDR3 is TGCGCCAGCAGTAAGACTAGCGGGGACGGATTGAATGAGCAGTTCTTC. It is translated as CASSKTSGDGLNEQFF.

The rearrangement uses TRBV6-5 and TRBJ1-1; D is uncertain. CDR3 length: 13 amino acids. Germline CDR1 is MNHEY and CDR2 is SVGAGI. Trimming left V 0 bases short and J 3 bases short, with 5 bases between. DNA of the CDR3: TGTGCCAGCAGTTACTCGAGTCACACTGAAGCTTTCTTT. Amino acid sequence: CASSYSSHTEAFF.

The chain couples TRBV3-1 (or the pseudogene TRBV3-2) to TRBJ1-4, with unresolved D. Between the trimmed V and J ends, which lost 1 base and 7 bases, there was a span of 13 bases. CDR3 length: 15 residues. Germline loops: CDR1 LGHDT, CDR2 YNNKEL (reference sequence). The DNA for the CDR3 is TGTGCCAGCAGCCAAGGGGCTGTGGCGGGTGAAAAACTGTTTTTT. Amino acid sequence: CASSQGAVAGEKLFF.